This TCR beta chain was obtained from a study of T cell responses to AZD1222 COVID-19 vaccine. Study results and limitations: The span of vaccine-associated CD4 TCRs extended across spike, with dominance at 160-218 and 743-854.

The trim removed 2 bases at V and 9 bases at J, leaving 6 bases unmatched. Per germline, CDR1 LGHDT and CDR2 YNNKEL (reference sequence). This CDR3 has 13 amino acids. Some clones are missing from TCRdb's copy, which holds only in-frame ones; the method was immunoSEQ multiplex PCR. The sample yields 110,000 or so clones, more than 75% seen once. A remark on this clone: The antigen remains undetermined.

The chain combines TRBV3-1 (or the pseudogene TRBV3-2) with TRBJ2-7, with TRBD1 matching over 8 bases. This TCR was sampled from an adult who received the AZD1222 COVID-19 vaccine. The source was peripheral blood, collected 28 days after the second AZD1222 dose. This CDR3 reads CASSQNRGDGQYF. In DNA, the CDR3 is TGTGCCAGCAGCCAAAACAGGGGGGATGGGCAGTACTTC.